Shown below are 4 T cell receptor beta chains from a single sample sequenced in a study of T cell responses to AZD1222 COVID-19 vaccine. Some clones are missing from TCRdb's copy, which holds only in-frame ones; the method was immunoSEQ multiplex PCR. The repertoire holds around 140,000 clones, with about 90% as singletons. The sample in question was peripheral blood, obtained on day 0 of AZD1222 vaccination. These receptors were collected from an adult in good health.

This clone appeared once. The J gene is TRBJ2-5, the V gene TRBV24-1, with TRBD1 matching over 8 bases. The ends lost 3 bases at V and 4 bases at J; junction bases unmatched: 6. The germline V gene encodes CDR1 KGHDR and CDR2 SFDVKD. This CDR3 region has 15 residues. In nucleotides, the CDR3 is TGTGCCACCAGTGATACCGGACAGGGTGTAGAGACCCAGTACTTC. It translates to CATSDTGQGVETQYF.

J is TRBJ2-1 and V is TRBV9, with D tentatively TRBD1 (6 bases). This CDR3 region has 16 residues. CDR1 SGDLS and CDR2 YYNGEE come from the germline V gene. Trimming left V 1 base short and J 8 bases short, with 19 bases between. The CDR3, as DNA: TGTGCCAGCAGCGTATTGCCAGGGGTCAGGGTCGATGAGCAGTTCTTC. Protein: CASSVLPGVRVDEQFF.

The chain uses TRBV7-6 and TRBJ2-1; 12 bases are shared with TRBD2. The germline V gene encodes CDR1 SGHVS and CDR2 FNYEAQ. The CDR3 consists of 15 residues. After removal of 5 bases from V and 4 bases from J, the junction contained 3 bases not matched to a gene. The CDR3: CASSRGTSGYNEQFF. The CDR3 nucleotides are TGTGCCAGCAGCCGTGGGACTAGCGGGTACAATGAGCAGTTCTTC.

A few counts support this clone. This chain connects TRBV4-2 to TRBJ2-1; D unresolved. V lost 0 bases to trimming and J lost 9 bases, with 9 bases between them. This CDR3 spans 13 amino acids. Per germline, CDR1 LGHNA and CDR2 YNFKEQ. The CDR3 bases are TGTGCCAGCAGCCAAGAGGTACATCCTGAGCAGTTCTTC. Translating it yields CASSQEVHPEQFF.